This record concerns one T cell receptor (beta chain) sequence. The data derive from a study of shared clonotypes between healthy human individuals. Background on the study: Three plates each covered CD4 naive and memory; CD8 naive two, CD8 memory one.

The table came from immunoSEQ multiplex PCR; TCRdb's copy has only in-frame clones and leaves some out. The sample includes 2 million to 3 million clones, over 85% of them seen just once. Negatively enriched CD4+ T cells were divided by CD45RA into naive and memory. This receptor was identified in a man in his late teens or twenties in good health. Some clones in this sample may be carry-over from other donors' samples. Sequencing was carried out using naive CD4+ T cells from PBMCs. Subset meaning: CD45RA+ positively selected.

The CDR3 region has the DNA TGTGCCTGGACCCCTGAGTGGGGCTCCTACGAGCAGTACTTC. Translation gives CAWTPEWGSYEQYF. The chain recombines TRBV30 with TRBJ2-7, with D uncertain. Trimming pared 4 bases from V and 0 bases from J, leaving 13 bases between. The germline V gene has CDR1 GTSNPN and CDR2 SVGIG (reference sequence). This CDR3 comprises 14 residues.